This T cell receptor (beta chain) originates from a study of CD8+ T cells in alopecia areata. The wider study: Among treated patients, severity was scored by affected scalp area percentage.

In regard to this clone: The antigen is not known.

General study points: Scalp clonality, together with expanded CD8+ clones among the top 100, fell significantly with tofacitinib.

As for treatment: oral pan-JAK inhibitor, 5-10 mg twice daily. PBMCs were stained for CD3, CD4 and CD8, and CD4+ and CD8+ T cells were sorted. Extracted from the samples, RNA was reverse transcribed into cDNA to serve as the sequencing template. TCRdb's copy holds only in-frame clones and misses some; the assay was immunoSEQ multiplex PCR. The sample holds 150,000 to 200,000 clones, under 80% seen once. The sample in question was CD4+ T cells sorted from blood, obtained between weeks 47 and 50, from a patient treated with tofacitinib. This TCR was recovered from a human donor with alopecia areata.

The CDR3 reads CASTDTETQYF. The DNA of the CDR3 is TGTGCCAGCACGGACACAGAGACCCAGTACTTC. The chain recombines TRBV7-9 with TRBJ2-5, with a weak D call TRBD1 (5 bases). The V end was cut by 7 bases, the J end by 4 bases, with 7 bases between. This CDR3 is 11 amino acids long. Germline V gene sequence: CDR1 SEHNR, CDR2 FQNEAQ (reference sequence).